This T cell receptor beta chain was found in a study of blood T cells in healthy people across ages. Combining a sample-barcoded 5' primer with a J-beta primer mix, a second PCR ran for roughly 7 to 12 cycles. TCRdb ran MiXCR on the 5' RACE reads and lists one entry per CDR3 protein. The sample lists some 760,000 distinct CDR3 sequences, roughly 25% occurring once. Germline CDR1 SGHTA, CDR2 FQGNSA. The CDR3 sequence is 15 residues long. V was shortened by 5 bases and J by 2 bases, with 15 bases between the two germline ends. Peripheral blood from each donor was collected in a volume of about 10 milliliters. At least 6 million PBMCs were isolated per sample. This clonotype was found once. This sample also appeared in a second study, on T cells of mothers and their children.

The rearrangement links TRBV7-2 to TRBJ2-5, with D perhaps TRBD1 (6 bases). The TCR originated in a boy under 18 in good health. Sequenced material: blood. CDR3 coding DNA: TGTGCCAGCAGCCGTCTTGACAGGCTACAAGAGACCCAGTACTTC. This sequence encodes CASSRLDRLQETQYF.